Reported below is one T cell receptor beta chain. Its antigen remains unknown. Deep-level settings were used for running the assay. The protocol was immunoSEQ multiplex PCR, while the TCRdb copy is restricted to in-frame clones and leaves out a portion. The profile shows a few million clones, around nine tenths of them singletons. The germline CDR1 and CDR2 sequences are SNHLY and FYNNEI. The CDR3 extends over 15 amino acids. The V segment lost 4 bases and the J segment 6 bases; nucleotides outside the gene matches: 7. These data come from a study of shared clonotypes between healthy human individuals. All donors were healthy HIV-negative adults lacking recent acute infections or vaccinations. General study results and limits: Unshared clonotypes carried lower generation probabilities than those common to all four donors. Estimated richness was generally greater in naive than memory subsets.

The gene calls are TRBV2 and TRBJ2-2; 8 nucleotides agree with TRBD2. The source of this sequence is a man aged 18 to 29 in good health. Sample: naive CD4+ T cells sorted from blood. Subset indicated: CD45RA+ positively selected. The CDR3 DNA follows: TGTGCCAGCAGTGGGAGCGGGAGTTGGGCCGGGGAGCTGTTTTTT. Its protein is CASSGSGSWAGELFF.